This is a list of T cell receptor beta chains from one sample in a study of cytomegalovirus exposure and HLA in healthy donors. Repertoires were generated with immunoSEQ multiplex PCR, while TCRdb's copy carries only in-frame clones and drops some. The repertoire holds roughly 190,000 clones, with around 77% as singletons. Sequenced: PBMCs. All receptors come from a woman between 18 and 29 years old in good health and CMV-seronegative. Each CDR3 is given without its conserved first and last residue.

V gene: TRBV6-1
CDR3 protein: ASSEAYRGGYEQY

V gene: TRBV12-5
CDR3 protein: ASGLGGDRWLEQY

V gene: TRBV20-1
CDR3 protein: SARLAYEQY

V gene: TRBV5-6
CDR3 protein: ASSLTRAGADTGELF

V gene: TRBV28
CDR3 protein: ASSFTNTGELF

V gene: TRBV29-1
CDR3 protein: SVGLAGVGYEQY

V gene: TRBV28
CDR3 protein: ATLRVPLYEQY

V gene: TRBV5-1
CDR3 protein: ASSLESGRGTNEQF

V gene: TRBV20-1
CDR3 protein: SAEAVTGAF

V gene: TRBV27
CDR3 protein: ASSRDSWKMNTEAF

V gene: TRBV4-1
CDR3 protein: ASGSRDRGRTEAF

V gene: TRBV30
CDR3 protein: AWSETQGSNEKLF

V gene: TRBV27
CDR3 protein: ASSMTPNGYT

V gene: TRBV28
CDR3 protein: ASSLGTSVYEQY

V gene: TRBV15
CDR3 protein: ATSRDHQDNGYT

V gene: TRBV10-3
CDR3 protein: AIRPEPSGNTIY

V gene: TRBV5-6
CDR3 protein: ASSAHRDRQYSNQPQH

V gene: TRBV2
CDR3 protein: ASSEDGSSYNEQF

V gene: TRBV27
CDR3 protein: ASSSGQGMNTEAF

V gene: TRBV7-9
CDR3 protein: ASSIHRDSETQY

V gene: TRBV28
CDR3 protein: ASRPPAGVRFNEQY

V gene: TRBV5-4
CDR3 protein: ASSSHGDMNTEAF

V gene: TRBV29-1
CDR3 protein: SVEGQTYGYT

V gene: TRBV2
CDR3 protein: ASSEWAGPSYNEQF

V gene: TRBV7-3
CDR3 protein: ASSFGTGYGNEQF

V gene: TRBV29-1
CDR3 protein: SVLTGSKQY

V gene: TRBV5-1
CDR3 protein: ASSLAAGGDEQY

V gene: TRBV28
CDR3 protein: ASSFSRFLVAEAF

V gene: TRBV11-2
CDR3 protein: ASSPLAGGSLSSYEQY

V gene: TRBV11-2
CDR3 protein: ASSQGGQETQY

V gene: TRBV6-4
CDR3 protein: ASSDGGVNGYT

V gene: TRBV5-1
CDR3 protein: ASSRTGANQETQY

V gene: TRBV9
CDR3 protein: ASSAYDTNQETQY

V gene: TRBV4-3
CDR3 protein: ASSQDRTLTYEQY

V gene: TRBV30
CDR3 protein: ASGSPYEQY

V gene: TRBV5-1
CDR3 protein: ASSLVGTGAYEQY

V gene: TRBV19
CDR3 protein: ASSTRPGQVTPNYGYT

V gene: TRBV18
CDR3 protein: ASSPQEGVNYGYT

V gene: TRBV2
CDR3 protein: ASSPTGVGYT

V gene: TRBV5-6
CDR3 protein: ASSGQLNTEAF

V gene: TRBV28
CDR3 protein: ASSRPRGKGDNEQF

V gene: TRBV9
CDR3 protein: ASSEGDRLNGYT

V gene: TRBV27
CDR3 protein: ASSSGLAGTSGTQY

V gene: TRBV9
CDR3 protein: ASSPGQEYNEQF

V gene: TRBV7-9
CDR3 protein: ASSSGDSGTGYGYT

V gene: TRBV15
CDR3 protein: ATSTAEGGYGYT

V gene: TRBV28
CDR3 protein: ASSFREAEAF

V gene: TRBV6-1
CDR3 protein: ASSEDRGLGYT

V gene: TRBV11-3
CDR3 protein: ASSPALAGDYTGELF